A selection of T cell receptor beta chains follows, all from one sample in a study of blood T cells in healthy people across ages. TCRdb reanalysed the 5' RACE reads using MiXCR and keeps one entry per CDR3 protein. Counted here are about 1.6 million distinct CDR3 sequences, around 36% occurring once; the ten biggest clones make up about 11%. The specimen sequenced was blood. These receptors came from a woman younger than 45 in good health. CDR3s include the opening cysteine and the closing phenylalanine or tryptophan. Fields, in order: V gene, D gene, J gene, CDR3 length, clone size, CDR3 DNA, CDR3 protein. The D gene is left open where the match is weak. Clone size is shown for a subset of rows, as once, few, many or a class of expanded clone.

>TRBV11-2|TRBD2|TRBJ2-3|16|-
TGTGCCAGCAGCTTAGGGATAGCGGGGCGCACAGATACGCAGTATTTT
CASSLGIAGRTDTQYF
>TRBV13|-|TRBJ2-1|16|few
TGTGCCAGCAGCTTACCCTTTGGGGGGCAGGGCAATGAGCAGTTCTTC
CASSLPFGGQGNEQFF
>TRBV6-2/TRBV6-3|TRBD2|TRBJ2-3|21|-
TGTGCCAGCAGTTACGGCAGACTAGCGGGAGGAAAGAAGATGAGCACAGATACGCAGTATTTT
CASSYGRLAGGKKMSTDTQYF
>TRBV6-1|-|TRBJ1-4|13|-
TGTGCCAGCAGGGGAGAGGGTCGTGAAAAACTGTTTTTT
CASRGEGREKLFF
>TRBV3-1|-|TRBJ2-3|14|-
TGTGCCAGCAGCCCCCCGTGGAGCACAGATACGCAGTATTTT
CASSPPWSTDTQYF
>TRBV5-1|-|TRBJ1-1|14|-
TGCGCCAGCAGGTCCGGCGCCTCGAACACTGAAGCTTTCTTT
CASRSGASNTEAFF
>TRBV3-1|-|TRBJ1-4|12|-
TGTGTCAGCAGCCAAGGGGGTGAAAAACTGTTTTTT
CVSSQGGEKLFF
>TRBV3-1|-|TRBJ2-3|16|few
TGTGCCAGCAGCCAAGAGTCTACGAACATGATATATACGCAGTATTTT
CASSQESTNMIYTQYF
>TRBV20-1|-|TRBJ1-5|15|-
TGCAGTGCTAGAGAAGGGGGATATAGCAATCAGCCCCAGCATTTT
CSAREGGYSNQPQHF
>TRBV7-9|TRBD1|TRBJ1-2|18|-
TGTGCCAGCAGCTTATTCGGGACAGGGGGCCCCCAAAAGGGGGGCTACACCTTC
CASSLFGTGGPQKGGYTF
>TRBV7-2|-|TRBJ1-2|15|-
TGTGCCAGCAGCTCCCGACAGACTGCAGCCTATGGCTACACCTTC
CASSSRQTAAYGYTF
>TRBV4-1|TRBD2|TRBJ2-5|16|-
TGCGCCAGCAGCCGGGAGGGGACCATGCTCCAAGAGACCCAGTACTTC
CASSREGTMLQETQYF
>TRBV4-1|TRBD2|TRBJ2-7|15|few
TGCGCCAGCAGCCACTTAGGACGGGGGGGCCACGAGCAGTACTTC
CASSHLGRGGHEQYF
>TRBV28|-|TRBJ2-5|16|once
TGTGCCGGCAGCCGCCAGGGGCGGGGGTTCAGGGAGACCCAGTACTTC
CAGSRQGRGFRETQYF
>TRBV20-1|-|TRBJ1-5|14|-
TGCAGTGCTAGCGGGACAAATAGCAATCAGCCCCAGCATTTT
CSASGTNSNQPQHF
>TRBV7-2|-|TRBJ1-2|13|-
TGTGCCAGCAGCCCCAGACAGGCGTATGGCTACACCTTC
CASSPRQAYGYTF
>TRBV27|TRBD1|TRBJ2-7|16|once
TGTGCCAGCAGTTTAGGAGGGGGACAGGTGAATTACGAGCAGTACTTC
CASSLGGGQVNYEQYF
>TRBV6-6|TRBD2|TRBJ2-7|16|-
TGTGCCAGCAGTCCCCTCGGGACTAGCGGGGGCAACGAGCAGTACTTC
CASSPLGTSGGNEQYF
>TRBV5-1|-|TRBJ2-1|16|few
TGCGCCAGCAGCTTGAGGGGGACGGGGCCCGGCGGTGAGCAGTTCTTC
CASSLRGTGPGGEQFF
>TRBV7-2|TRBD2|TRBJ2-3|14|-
TGTGCCAGCAGCCTCGGACTAGCGTGCGATGCGCAGTATTTT
CASSLGLACDAQYF
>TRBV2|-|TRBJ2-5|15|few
TGTGCCAGCAGTGAGGGGACAAGCTCCCAAGAGACCCAGTACTTC
CASSEGTSSQETQYF
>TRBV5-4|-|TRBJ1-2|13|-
TGTGCAGTCAGCCGCGACGGTAACTATGGCTACACCTTC
CAVSRDGNYGYTF
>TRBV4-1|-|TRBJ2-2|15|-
TGCGCCAGCAGCCAAGAGGCAGGGGACACCGGGGAGCTGTTTTTT
CASSQEAGDTGELFF
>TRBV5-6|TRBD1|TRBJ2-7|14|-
TGTGCCAGCAGCTCCTCCGGGACAGGGGACGAGCAGTACTTC
CASSSSGTGDEQYF
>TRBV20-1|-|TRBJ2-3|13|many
TGCAGTGTGCAGGCAGGCGTTTGGGATACGCAGTATTTT
CSVQAGVWDTQYF
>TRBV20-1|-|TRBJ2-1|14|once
TGCAGTGCTAGAGACGGGACACCGAGGGAGACCCAGTTCTTC
CSARDGTPRETQFF
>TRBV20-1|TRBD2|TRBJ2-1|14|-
TGCAGTGCCAGAGAAGCGGGACTACGCAATGAGCAGTTCTTC
CSAREAGLRNEQFF
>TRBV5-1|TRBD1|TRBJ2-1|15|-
TGCGCCAGCAGCTCGGCCGGGACAGGGGTCAATGAGCAGTTCTTC
CASSSAGTGVNEQFF
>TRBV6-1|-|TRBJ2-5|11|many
TGTGCCAGCAGTGTTACAGAGACCCAGTACTTC
CASSVTETQYF
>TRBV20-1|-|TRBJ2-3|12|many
TGCAGTGCTAAGGTTGTCCTCGATACGCAGTATTTT
CSAKVVLDTQYF
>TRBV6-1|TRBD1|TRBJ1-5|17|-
TGTGCCAGTAGAGGGGCAAAGGGACAGGGACAAAGTCAGCCCCAGCATTTT
CASRGAKGQGQSQPQHF
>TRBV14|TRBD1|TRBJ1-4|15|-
TGTGCCAGCAGCCAAGGGGACAGGAGAACCGAAAAACTGTTTTTT
CASSQGDRRTEKLFF
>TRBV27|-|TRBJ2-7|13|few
TGTGCCAGCAGACGGGTGGGGGTATACGAGCAGTACTTC
CASRRVGVYEQYF
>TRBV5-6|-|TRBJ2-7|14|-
TGTGCCAGCAGCCGATATGGAGGGGACTACGAGCAGTACTTC
CASSRYGGDYEQYF
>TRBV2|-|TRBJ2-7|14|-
TGTGCCAGCAGCGTGGACGCGATTCGCTACGAGCAGTACTTC
CASSVDAIRYEQYF